Listed below are T cell receptor beta chains from one sample, sequenced in a study of vaccination and CD4 T cells after COVID-19. TCRdb called the PCR reads again in MiXCR, with one record for every CDR3 protein. The data hold 15,000 or so distinct CDR3 sequences, with 48% observed a single time. What these receptors recognize is not known. Specimen: CD4+ T cells from blood, cultured in vitro. These receptors all come from a human donor who had recovered from COVID-19. CDR3s include the opening cysteine and the closing phenylalanine or tryptophan. A D gene is named only where the DNA matches it firmly. Some rows mark clone size as missing; the rest say once, few, many or name a class of expanded clone.

d_call clone_size j_call v_call cdr3_nt cdr3_aa
. . TRBJ1-1 TRBV7-9 TGTGCCAGCAGCTTAGCAGCAGGGGTGAACACTGAAGCTTTCTTT CASSLAAGVNTEAFF
TRBD1 . TRBJ1-1 TRBV5-4 TGTGCCAGCAGCTTGGGGGGACAGGGGTTTGAAGCTTTCTTT CASSLGGQGFEAFF
TRBD2 . TRBJ2-1 TRBV6-2/TRBV6-3 TGTGCCAGCAGCGGACTAGTGAGGCACAATGAGCAGTTCTTC CASSGLVRHNEQFF
. few TRBJ1-5 TRBV20-1 TGCAGTGCTTGGGGGGGGTCAAATCAGCCCCAGCATTTT CSAWGGSNQPQHF
. . TRBJ1-1 TRBV7-8 TGTGCCAGCAGCTTTCGTTGGGGGGCCACTGAAGCTTTCTTT CASSFRWGATEAFF
. few TRBJ2-7 TRBV28 TGTGCCAGCACCCAGCTGCCCTACGAGCAGTACTTC CASTQLPYEQYF
. . TRBJ2-2 TRBV10-3 TGTGCCATCAGTAACAGGAAGGACACCGGGGAGCTGTTTTTT CAISNRKDTGELFF
. . TRBJ2-7 TRBV20-1 TGCAGTGCCTCGAGCCGGGACACATACGAGCAGTACTTC CSASSRDTYEQYF
TRBD2 . TRBJ2-1 TRBV7-9 TGTGCCAGCACCCCTCGGACTAGCGGGGGGCACAATGAGCAGTTCTTC CASTPRTSGGHNEQFF
. . TRBJ1-3 TRBV21-1 TGTGCCAGCAGCAAAGTCAAAATTCCCGGAAACACCATATATTTT CASSKVKIPGNTIYF
TRBD2 . TRBJ2-7 TRBV7-2 TGTGCCAGCAGCCCTAGGCGGGGGATCTACGAGCAGTACTTC CASSPRRGIYEQYF
. few TRBJ2-2 TRBV20-1 TGCAGTGCTAGAGCTACCACAGGGACCGGGGAGCTGTTTTTT CSARATTGTGELFF
TRBD1 few TRBJ1-5 TRBV20-1 TGCAGTGCTAGAGCGGGACAGGAGCAAGGGTGGCCCCAGCATTTT CSARAGQEQGWPQHF
. . TRBJ1-1 TRBV7-9 TGTGCCAGCAGCCTTGGACACGACAGGCCGAACACTGAAGCTTTCTTT CASSLGHDRPNTEAFF
. . TRBJ2-7 TRBV7-9 TGTGCCAGCAGCTTCGGTGGGCCGGGGCAATACGAGCAGTACTTC CASSFGGPGQYEQYF
TRBD1 . TRBJ2-5 TRBV20-1 TGCAGTGCTAGAGTACAGGGGCGTCAAGAGACCCAGTACTTC CSARVQGRQETQYF
. . TRBJ1-2 TRBV20-1 TGCAGTGCTAGTACGGAAGGCTACACCTTC CSASTEGYTF
TRBD1 . TRBJ1-5 TRBV19 TGTGCCAGTACCGCAACAGGGGGCTTCAGCAATCAGCCCCAGCATTTT CASTATGGFSNQPQHF
. few TRBJ1-1 TRBV20-1 TGCAGTGCTAGAGTTTGGATCGATGGCCGTACTGAAGCTTTCTTT CSARVWIDGRTEAFF
. . TRBJ2-5 TRBV19 TGTGCCAGTAGGGCGGGGGCAGGGGGGCAAGGGACCCAGTACTTC CASRAGAGGQGTQYF
TRBD1 . TRBJ1-2 TRBV12-3/TRBV12-4 TGTGCCAGCAGAGGGACAGGGTGGAGTGGCTACACCTTC CASRGTGWSGYTF
. few TRBJ1-1 TRBV7-2 TGTGCCAGCAGCCTCCGGGTCGGAGCCGAAGCTTTCTTT CASSLRVGAEAFF
. few TRBJ2-1 TRBV28 TGTGCCAGCAGTTTAGCGTACAATGAGCAGTTCTTC CASSLAYNEQFF
. . TRBJ1-1 TRBV30 TGTGCCTGGAAAGGACAGAGTGAAGCTTTCTTT CAWKGQSEAFF
. . TRBJ2-7 TRBV4-2 TGTGCCAGCAGCGCCTACGGCGTCTACGAGCAGTACTTC CASSAYGVYEQYF
. . TRBJ2-3 TRBV19 TGTGCCAGTAGCCTCGGGGATCGGGACACAGATACGCAGTATTTT CASSLGDRDTDTQYF
TRBD1 . TRBJ1-1 TRBV27 TGTGCCAGCACCGGACAGGGGGCCACTGAAGCTTTCTTT CASTGQGATEAFF
. few TRBJ1-2 TRBV7-9 TGTGCCAGCAGCTGGGGAGGACTGCAAACCGATGGCTACACCTTC CASSWGGLQTDGYTF
. . TRBJ1-1 TRBV20-1 TGCAGTGCTAGTCTGGACATGAACACTGAAGCTTTCTTT CSASLDMNTEAFF
TRBD2 few TRBJ2-3 TRBV5-1 TGCGCCAGCAGCCGACTAGCGGGAGAGGCAGATACGCAGTATTTT CASSRLAGEADTQYF
. . TRBJ2-3 TRBV7-3 TGTGCCAGCAGCTTAGGAGCCGGCGATACGCAGTATTTT CASSLGAGDTQYF
TRBD1 few TRBJ2-3 TRBV5-1 TGCGCCAGCAGCTTTAACATGGGACAGGGGACAGATACGCAGTATTTT CASSFNMGQGTDTQYF
TRBD1 . TRBJ1-3 TRBV4-1 TGCGCCAGTTCTTCAGGGGGCCTGGGAAACACCATATATTTT CASSSGGLGNTIYF
. . TRBJ1-6 TRBV6-1 TGTGCCAGCAGCGGGGGACTAACGGATAATTCACCCCCCCACTTT CASSGGLTDNSPPHF
. . TRBJ1-4 TRBV10-3 TGTGCCATCAGTGAGAGGGGGTTAAAACTGTTTTTT CAISERGLKLFF
. few TRBJ2-5 TRBV7-2 TGTGCCAGCAGCCTCTACTCTGGGGGGAACCAAGAGACCCAGTACTTC CASSLYSGGNQETQYF
. . TRBJ2-1 TRBV7-3 TGTGCCAGCAGCCCGGGGTCCACCCACAATGAGCAGTTCTTC CASSPGSTHNEQFF
. . TRBJ2-3 TRBV7-6 TGTGCCAGCAGCCTTAGGAGGCCGCCAGATACGCAGTATTTT CASSLRRPPDTQYF
. few TRBJ2-7 TRBV6-7 TGTGCCAGCAGTTACTCGGACAGTCTAACCTACGAGCAGTACTTC CASSYSDSLTYEQYF
TRBD1 . TRBJ1-2 TRBV19 TGTGCCAGTAACAACCGGGACAGGGGGCGGTATGCGGGTGGCTACACCTTC CASNNRDRGRYAGGYTF
TRBD1 few TRBJ1-6 TRBV7-8 TGTGCCAGCAGCGCGTGGACAGGGCGGACTTCACCCCTCCACTTT CASSAWTGRTSPLHF
TRBD2 . TRBJ2-7 TRBV20-1 TGCAGTGCCTCCGGGAGGGCGGCCTACGAGCAGTACTTC CSASGRAAYEQYF
TRBD1 few TRBJ1-6 TRBV5-1 TGCGCCAGCAGCTTGGAGGGGGCAGCCAATTCACCCCTCCACTTT CASSLEGAANSPLHF
TRBD2 . TRBJ2-7 TRBV7-2 TGTGCCAGCAGCTCCAAGAGGTCTAGCGGGGCTGTCTCCTACGAGCAGTACTTC CASSSKRSSGAVSYEQYF
. . TRBJ2-7 TRBV7-2 TGTGCCAGCAGCCCCCCGGGGGGCCGGAACGAGCAGTACTTC CASSPPGGRNEQYF